This T cell receptor (beta chain) came from a study of beta chain features in type 1 diabetes. Overall study: Across all samples, 100 million to 130 million sorted cells were examined.

This clone was found a few times. What it binds is not known. All sorted populations exceeded 95% purity. Study-wide findings and caveats: The VDJ junctions of type 1 diabetes patients carried fewer insertions and more deletions. TCRB CDR3 length was moderately but significantly reduced in all four CD4+ subsets of Type 1 diabetes patients.

Expressed TCRB transcripts got sequenced, as all isolated RNA was reverse transcribed. Mean read depth for naive, central memory and regulatory T cell samples was about 3.6 million reads. Assay used: immunoSEQ multiplex PCR; TCRdb lists only in-frame clones, some missing. Among around 240,000 clones listed, under 20% were seen once. This CDR3 is built from 15 residues. Trimming cost V 2 bases and J 8 bases, with 16 bases left between them. Germline CDR1 SEHNR, CDR2 FQNEAQ (reference sequence). This sequence joins TRBV7-9 and TRBJ2-1; D remains unclear. The specimen was naive CD4+ T cells from blood. The TCR was taken from a man younger than 45 with type 1 diabetes. CDR3 in amino acids: CASSLLGLRLDEQFF. The CDR3 bases are TGTGCCAGCAGCTTACTTGGTCTCCGGTTGGATGAGCAGTTCTTC.